A selection of T cell receptor beta chains follows, all from one sample in a study of T-cell reconstitution after alpha-beta-depleted transplantation in children. Via MiXCR, TCRdb re-called the PCR reads, giving one row per CDR3 protein. Of a few hundred thousand distinct CDR3 sequences in the sample, 13% were seen once. The input for sequencing was PBMCs, taken from the stem cell graft. These receptors came from a human donor who donated a stem cell graft to a child with Fanconi anemia. The CDR3 runs from the conserved cysteine through the conserved F or W. The order of the fields is J gene, clone size, D gene, V gene, CDR3 length, CDR3 protein, CDR3 DNA. A D gene is named only where the DNA matches it firmly. Only some rows state a clone size, as once, few, many or a class for expanded clones.

TRBJ2-1 | few | - | TRBV7-9 | 15 | CASSPYSGEGNEQFF | TGTGCCAGCAGCCCATATAGCGGAGAGGGCAATGAGCAGTTCTTC
TRBJ2-1 | - | - | TRBV4-3 | 15 | CASSQEVAGNNEQFF | TGCGCCAGCAGCCAAGAAGTCGCGGGGAACAATGAGCAGTTCTTC
TRBJ1-6 | many | - | TRBV6-5 | 15 | CASSTTGRMNSPLHF | TGTGCCAGCAGTACGACGGGACGGATGAATTCACCCCTCCACTTT
TRBJ2-2 | - | TRBD2 | TRBV29-1 | 16 | CSVDLNGLAGSGELFF | TGCAGCGTAGACCTAAATGGACTAGCGGGTTCCGGGGAGCTGTTTTTT
TRBJ1-1 | many | - | TRBV5-6 | 13 | CASSFGWDTEAFF | TGTGCCAGCAGTTTCGGATGGGACACTGAAGCTTTCTTT
TRBJ1-1 | - | TRBD1 | TRBV5-6 | 14 | CASRGQGGNTEAFF | TGTGCCAGCAGGGGACAGGGGGGGAACACTGAAGCTTTCTTT
TRBJ1-6 | few | - | TRBV20-1 | 13 | CSARGPYNSPLHF | TGCAGTGCTCGGGGACCCTATAATTCACCCCTCCACTTT
TRBJ2-3 | many | - | TRBV29-1 | 14 | CSVEGATNTDTQYF | TGCAGCGTTGAGGGGGCTACTAACACAGATACGCAGTATTTT
TRBJ1-1 | few | - | TRBV7-6 | 16 | CASSSFDSDLNTEAFF | TGTGCCAGCAGCTCCTTCGACAGCGATTTGAACACTGAAGCTTTCTTT
TRBJ2-3 | - | - | TRBV15 | 16 | CATSRDSPGSTDTQYF | TGTGCCACCAGCAGAGATTCACCAGGAAGCACAGATACGCAGTATTTT
TRBJ2-3 | - | - | TRBV5-6 | 16 | CASSLGFLGNADTQYF | TGTGCCAGCAGCTTGGGATTTTTGGGGAACGCAGATACGCAGTATTTT
TRBJ2-7 | many | TRBD1 | TRBV12-5 | 14 | CASGLGDRSYEQYF | TGTGCTAGTGGTTTAGGGGACAGGTCCTACGAGCAGTACTTC
TRBJ1-1 | many | - | TRBV3-1 | 12 | CASSQVDRATAF | TGTGCCAGCAGCCAAGTTGATCGGGCGACGGCCTTT
TRBJ2-7 | many | - | TRBV11-2 | 12 | CASSSPYYEQYF | TGTGCCAGCAGCTCCCCTTACTACGAGCAGTACTTC
TRBJ1-1 | few | - | TRBV18 | 14 | CASSNNEGGTEAFF | TGTGCCAGCTCAAACAATGAAGGGGGCACTGAAGCTTTCTTT
TRBJ2-3 | - | TRBD1 | TRBV5-1 | 14 | CASSSAQQGNTQYF | TGCGCCAGCAGCTCTGCCCAACAGGGGAATACGCAGTATTTT
TRBJ2-5 | - | - | TRBV6-1 | 15 | CASSPRGVVWGTQYF | TGTGCCAGCAGTCCCCGAGGGGTGGTGTGGGGGACCCAGTACTTC
TRBJ2-7 | few | - | TRBV13 | 15 | CASSLGRGPSYEQYF | TGTGCCAGCAGCTTAGGCCGGGGCCCTTCCTACGAGCAGTACTTC
TRBJ1-4 | few | - | TRBV6-5 | 14 | CASRQQGTNEKLFF | TGTGCCAGCCGGCAGCAAGGAACTAATGAAAAACTGTTTTTT
TRBJ2-7 | many | - | TRBV5-1 | 13 | CASGRDGDYEQYF | TGCGCCAGCGGTCGGGACGGAGACTACGAGCAGTACTTC